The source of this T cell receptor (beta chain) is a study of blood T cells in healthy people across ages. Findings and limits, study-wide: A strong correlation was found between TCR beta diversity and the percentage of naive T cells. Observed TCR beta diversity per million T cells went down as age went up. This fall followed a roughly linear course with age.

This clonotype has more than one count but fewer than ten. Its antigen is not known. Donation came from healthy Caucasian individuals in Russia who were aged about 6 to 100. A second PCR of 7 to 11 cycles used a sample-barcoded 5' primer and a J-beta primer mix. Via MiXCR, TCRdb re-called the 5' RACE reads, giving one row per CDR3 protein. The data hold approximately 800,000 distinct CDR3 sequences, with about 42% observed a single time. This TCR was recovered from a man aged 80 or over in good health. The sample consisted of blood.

CDR3 coding DNA: TGTGCCACCAGCAGAGATCCGAGTAGTCTAAATGAGCAGTTCTTC. Translation: CATSRDPSSLNEQFF. The genes are TRBV15 and TRBJ2-1; D remains ambiguous. V lost 0 bases and J lost 7, with 13 bases in between. CDR1 is LNHNV, CDR2 YYDKDF, per germline (reference sequence). The CDR3 loop spans 15 amino acids.